This T cell receptor (beta chain) was obtained from a study of T cells in tuberculosis. Study summary: Sequenced TCRs come from CD1B-GMM tetramer-binding T cells.

Sorting used thawed, overnight-rested PBMC stained with anti-CD3, a viability dye and GMM-loaded CD1B tetramer. The lipid loaded on the CD1B tetramers was C32 glucose monomycolate from Rhodococcus equi. About 100,000 tetramer-negative cells were sorted from each donor. Germline V lookup: CDR1 LNHDA, CDR2 SQIVND (reference sequence). The germline V and J ends were trimmed by 1 base and 4 bases, with 14 bases remaining between them. The CDR3 consists of 15 residues. Here immunoSEQ multiplex PCR was the method, and the copy in TCRdb shows in-frame clones only, minus some. This table has 61,000 or so clones, 81% appearing once. In its sample, this clone was seen a few times.

This rearrangement joins TRBV19 to TRBJ2-7, with D perhaps matching TRBD2 (6 bases). Specimen: CD1b-GMM tetramer-negative cells sorted from PBMCs. The clonotype originates from an adult woman with latent tuberculosis. Written as DNA, the CDR3 is TGTGCCAGTAGTATAGTGGAGGGGCGGTCATACGAGCAGTACTTC. Its translation is CASSIVEGRSYEQYF.